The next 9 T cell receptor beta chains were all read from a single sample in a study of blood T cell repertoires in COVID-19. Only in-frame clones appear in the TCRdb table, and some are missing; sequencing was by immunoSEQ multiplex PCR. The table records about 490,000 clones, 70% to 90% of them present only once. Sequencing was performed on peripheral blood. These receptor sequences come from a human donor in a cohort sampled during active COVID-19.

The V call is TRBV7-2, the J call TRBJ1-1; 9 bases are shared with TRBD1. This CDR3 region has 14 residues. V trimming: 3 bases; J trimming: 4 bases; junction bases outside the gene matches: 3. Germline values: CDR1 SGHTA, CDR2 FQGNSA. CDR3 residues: CASSFQTGGTEAFF. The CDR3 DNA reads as TGTGCCAGCAGCTTCCAGACAGGGGGCACTGAAGCTTTCTTT.

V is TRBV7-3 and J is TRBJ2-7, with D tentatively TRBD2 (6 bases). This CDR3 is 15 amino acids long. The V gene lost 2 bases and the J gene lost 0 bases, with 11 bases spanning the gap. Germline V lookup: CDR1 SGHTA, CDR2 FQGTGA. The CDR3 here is CASSLEAGGSYEQYF. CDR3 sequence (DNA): TGTGCCAGCAGCTTAGAAGCGGGTGGCTCCTACGAGCAGTACTTC.

CDR3 sequence (DNA): TGTGCCACCAACGGAGGGATGAACACTGAAGCTTTCTTT. It yields the protein CATNGGMNTEAFF. J is TRBJ1-1 and V is TRBV24-1; no clear D gene. Germline loops: CDR1 KGHDR, CDR2 SFDVKD. The CDR3 loop spans 13 amino acids. V was shortened by 8 bases and J by 0 bases, with 9 bases between the two germline ends.

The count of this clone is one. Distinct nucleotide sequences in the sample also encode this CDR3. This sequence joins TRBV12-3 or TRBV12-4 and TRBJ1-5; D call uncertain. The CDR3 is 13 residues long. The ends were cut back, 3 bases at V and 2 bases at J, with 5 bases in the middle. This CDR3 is CASSFQGNQPQHF. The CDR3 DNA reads TGTGCCAGCAGTTTCCAGGGCAATCAGCCCCAGCATTTT.

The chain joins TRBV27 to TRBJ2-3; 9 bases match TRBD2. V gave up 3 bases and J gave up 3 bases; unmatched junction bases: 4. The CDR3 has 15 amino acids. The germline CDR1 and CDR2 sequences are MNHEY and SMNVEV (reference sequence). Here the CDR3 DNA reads TGTGCCAGCAGTTTGGGACTAGCAGCTACAGATACGCAGTATTTT. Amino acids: CASSLGLAATDTQYF.

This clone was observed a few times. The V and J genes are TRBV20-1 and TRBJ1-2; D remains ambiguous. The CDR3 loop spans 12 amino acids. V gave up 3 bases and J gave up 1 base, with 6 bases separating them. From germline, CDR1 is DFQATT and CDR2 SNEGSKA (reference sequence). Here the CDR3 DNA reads TGCAGTGCTAGTCGTAATAACTATGGCTACACCTTC. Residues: CSASRNNYGYTF.

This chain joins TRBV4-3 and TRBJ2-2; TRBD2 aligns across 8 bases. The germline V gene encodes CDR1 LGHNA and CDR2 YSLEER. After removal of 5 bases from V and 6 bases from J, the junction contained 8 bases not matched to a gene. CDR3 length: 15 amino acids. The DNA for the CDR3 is TGCGCCAGCAGCTGGGACACCGGGAGGGCCGGGGAGCTGTTTTTT. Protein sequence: CASSWDTGRAGELFF.

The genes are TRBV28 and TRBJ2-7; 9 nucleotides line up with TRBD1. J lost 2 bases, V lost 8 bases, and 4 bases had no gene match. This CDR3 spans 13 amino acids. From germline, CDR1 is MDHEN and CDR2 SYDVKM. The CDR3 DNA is TGTGCCAGCGTGTGGGACAGGGCCTACGAGCAGTACTTC. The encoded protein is CASVWDRAYEQYF.

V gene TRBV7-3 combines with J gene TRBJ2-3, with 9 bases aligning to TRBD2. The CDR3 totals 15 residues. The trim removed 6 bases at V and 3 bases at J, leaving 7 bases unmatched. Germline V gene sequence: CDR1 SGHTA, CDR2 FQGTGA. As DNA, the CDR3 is TGTGCCAGCAGTTATAGCGGGAGAGTAACAGATACGCAGTATTTT. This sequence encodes CASSYSGRVTDTQYF.